The table lists the clone carrying this TCR beta chain with a few counts. Its antigen is as yet unknown. Sequence at one end of the junction differs from germline and may be a read error. These data originate in a study of human T cells and chemical hapten exposure. Turning to the study itself: Sensitization involved placing 2% DPC onto a 2 cm by 2 cm region of upper inner arm skin. Per-sample TCR yields varied mainly from small pooled library volume differences.

Findings and caveats of the study: While controls formed fewer of them, expanded TCRs formed significantly more large CDR3 similarity clusters. Because all patients had alopecia, their immune responses might differ from healthy ones.

Indicated time point: patch test 3, about 24 weeks after DPC sensitization. Treatment noted: therapeutic diphenylcyclopropenone sensitization with weekly scalp DPC. The germline V gene encodes CDR1 SGHTA and CDR2 FQGTGA. The CDR3 contains 12 residues. TCRdb reprocessed the RACE reads via MiXCR and lists one record per CDR3 protein. This sample has tens of thousands of distinct CDR3 sequences, with 10% to 15% found just once. Sequencing used whole blood, obtained in connection with sensitization to the hapten diphenylcyclopropenone (DPC). This sequence was found in a woman aged 50 to 60 with alopecia areata. Some clones in this sample may be carry-over from other donors' samples. The chain links TRBV7-3 to TRBJ2-2, with D maybe TRBD2 (5 bases). The CDR3 loop reads CASSKNTGKLFF. DNA for the CDR3: TGTGCCAGCAGCAAGAACACCGGGAAGCTGTTTTTT.